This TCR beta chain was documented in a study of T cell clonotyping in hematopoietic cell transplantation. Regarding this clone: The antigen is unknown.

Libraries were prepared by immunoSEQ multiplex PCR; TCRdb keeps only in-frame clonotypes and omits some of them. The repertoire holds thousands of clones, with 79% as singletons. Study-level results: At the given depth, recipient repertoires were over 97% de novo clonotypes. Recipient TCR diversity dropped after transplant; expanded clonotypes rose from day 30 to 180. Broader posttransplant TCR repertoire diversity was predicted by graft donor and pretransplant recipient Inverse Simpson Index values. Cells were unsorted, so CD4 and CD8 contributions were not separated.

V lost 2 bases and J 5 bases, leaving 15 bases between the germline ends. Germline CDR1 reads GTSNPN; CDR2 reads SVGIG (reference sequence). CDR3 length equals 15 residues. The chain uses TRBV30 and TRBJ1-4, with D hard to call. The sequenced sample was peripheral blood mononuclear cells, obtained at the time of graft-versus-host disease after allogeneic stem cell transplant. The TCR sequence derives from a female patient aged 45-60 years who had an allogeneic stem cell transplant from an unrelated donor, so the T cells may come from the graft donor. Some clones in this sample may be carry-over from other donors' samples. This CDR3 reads CAWSLGGRENEKLFF. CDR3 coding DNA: TGTGCCTGGAGTCTCGGTGGACGGGAAAATGAAAAACTGTTTTTT.